Listed here are 9 T cell receptor beta chains from one sample, sequenced in a study of metastatic and nonmetastatic thyroid tumors. Ahead of thyroid surgery, no patient had received treatment of any kind. TCRdb re-clonotyped the PCR reads through MiXCR. The sample lists roughly 64,000 clones; about 4% were seen once. The sample consisted of blood. The receptor set was obtained from a female donor with papillary thyroid cancer or a benign thyroid nodule (not recorded which). Some clones in this sample may be carry-over from other donors' samples.

There are a few counts of this clone. The chain employs TRBV3-1 and TRBJ1-1, with D possibly being TRBD1 (5 bases). CDR1 and CDR2 from the germline V gene are LGHDT and YNNKEL (reference sequence). The V end lost 10 bases, the J end lost 4 bases, and 10 bases lay between the germline ends. This CDR3 has 11 residues. CDR3 in DNA: TGTGCCACGGGGGTAGGCACTGAAGCTTTCTTT. It specifies CATGVGTEAFF. Full variable domain (outside the CDR3, taken from reference TRBV3-1 and TRBJ1-1): DTAVSQTPKYLVTQMGNDKSIKCEQNLGHDTMYWYKQDSKKFLKIMFSYNNKELIINETVPNRFSPKSPDKAHLNLHINSLELGDSAVYFCATGVGTEAFFGQGTRLTVV.

This clone was detected ten times or more. The chain recombines TRBV11-3 with TRBJ1-1, with D tentatively TRBD1 (5 bases). V was clipped by 1 base and J by 4 bases, with 16 bases between them. The germline V gene encodes CDR1 SGHNT and CDR2 YENEEA. This CDR3 is built from 16 residues. The CDR3: CASSLADWGRGTEAFF. The DNA of the CDR3 is TGTGCCAGCAGCTTAGCCGACTGGGGGAGGGGCACTGAAGCTTTCTTT.

There are a few counts of this clone. An end of the junction differs from the germline gene, which may be a read error. The chain has TRBV6-5 and TRBJ1-6; D gene uncertain. This CDR3 is 12 amino acids long. Germline-derived CDR1 and CDR2 are MNHEY and SVGAGI. DNA for the CDR3: TGTGCCAGCAATTACCCAGATTCACCCCACCAATTT. Its protein is CASNYPDSPHQF.

Ten or more counts support this clone. The J gene is TRBJ2-3, the V gene TRBV19; 9 bases map to TRBD2. Germline V gene lookup returns CDR1 LNHDA and CDR2 SQIVND (reference sequence). The CDR3 has 14 residues. The V segment lost 5 bases and the J segment 8 bases; nucleotides outside the gene matches: 8. CDR3 loop: CASSLAGAEGTQYF. The DNA for the CDR3 is TGTGCCAGTAGTTTAGCGGGGGCGGAGGGTACGCAGTATTTT. Variable domain in full (rest from reference TRBV19 and TRBJ2-3): DGGITQSPKYLFRKEGQNVTLSCEQNLNHDAMYWYRQDPGQGLRLIYYSQIVNDFQKGDIAEGYSVSREKKESFPLTVTSAQKNPTAFYLCASSLAGAEGTQYFGPGTRLTVL.

The V call is TRBV6-1, the J call TRBJ1-2; no clear D gene. Trimming cost V 2 bases and J 4 bases, with 17 bases left between them. This CDR3 has 16 residues. CDR1 is MNHNS and CDR2 is SASEGT in the germline V gene. CDR3 nucleotide sequence: TGTGCCAGCAGTGAAACCCTTATTTTTCAGTTCTATGGCTACACCTTC. Its protein is CASSETLIFQFYGYTF.

This clone was seen repeatedly, ten times or more. The chain joins TRBV4-2 to TRBJ2-2; 14 bases agree with TRBD2. This CDR3 contains 19 residues. Germline CDR1 and CDR2: LGHNA and YNFKEQ. Trimming cost V 2 bases and J 9 bases; bases outside gene matches: 14. The CDR3 is CASSQLTGLAGAQRWELFF. DNA for the CDR3: TGTGCCAGCAGCCAACTAACGGGACTAGCGGGAGCGCAACGTTGGGAGCTGTTTTTT.

This sequence joins TRBV5-4 and TRBJ1-1; D is ambiguous. The germline V gene has CDR1 SGHNT and CDR2 YYREEE (reference sequence). The CDR3 is 16 amino acids. Trimming pared 0 bases from V and 0 bases from J, leaving 12 bases between. The CDR3 is CASSLDAGRMNTEAFF. Written as DNA, the CDR3 is TGTGCCAGCAGCTTGGATGCCGGCCGGATGAACACTGAAGCTTTCTTT.

In this sample, this clone turned up many times. The V and J genes are TRBV6-1 and TRBJ2-3; 10 nucleotides align to TRBD2. Germline CDR1 reads MNHNS; CDR2 reads SASEGT. V shed 5 bases and J 5 bases; nucleotides not matched to a gene: 4. The CDR3 is 14 residues long. The CDR3 DNA sequence: TGTGCCAGCAGTAGCGGGAGGGGTCGAGATACGCAGTATTTT. As protein: CASSSGRGRDTQYF.

The table lists this clone with many counts. V usage is TRBV7-8 and J usage is TRBJ2-7, with TRBD2 identical over 8 bases. Unmatched junction bases numbered 3, after V lost 0 bases and J lost 2 bases. The CDR3 extends over 15 amino acids. CDR1 is SGHVS and CDR2 is FQNEAQ in the germline V gene. In DNA form, the CDR3 reads TGTGCCAGCAGCTTAGCAGCGGGAGCCCCCTACGAGCAGTACTTC. It specifies CASSLAAGAPYEQYF.